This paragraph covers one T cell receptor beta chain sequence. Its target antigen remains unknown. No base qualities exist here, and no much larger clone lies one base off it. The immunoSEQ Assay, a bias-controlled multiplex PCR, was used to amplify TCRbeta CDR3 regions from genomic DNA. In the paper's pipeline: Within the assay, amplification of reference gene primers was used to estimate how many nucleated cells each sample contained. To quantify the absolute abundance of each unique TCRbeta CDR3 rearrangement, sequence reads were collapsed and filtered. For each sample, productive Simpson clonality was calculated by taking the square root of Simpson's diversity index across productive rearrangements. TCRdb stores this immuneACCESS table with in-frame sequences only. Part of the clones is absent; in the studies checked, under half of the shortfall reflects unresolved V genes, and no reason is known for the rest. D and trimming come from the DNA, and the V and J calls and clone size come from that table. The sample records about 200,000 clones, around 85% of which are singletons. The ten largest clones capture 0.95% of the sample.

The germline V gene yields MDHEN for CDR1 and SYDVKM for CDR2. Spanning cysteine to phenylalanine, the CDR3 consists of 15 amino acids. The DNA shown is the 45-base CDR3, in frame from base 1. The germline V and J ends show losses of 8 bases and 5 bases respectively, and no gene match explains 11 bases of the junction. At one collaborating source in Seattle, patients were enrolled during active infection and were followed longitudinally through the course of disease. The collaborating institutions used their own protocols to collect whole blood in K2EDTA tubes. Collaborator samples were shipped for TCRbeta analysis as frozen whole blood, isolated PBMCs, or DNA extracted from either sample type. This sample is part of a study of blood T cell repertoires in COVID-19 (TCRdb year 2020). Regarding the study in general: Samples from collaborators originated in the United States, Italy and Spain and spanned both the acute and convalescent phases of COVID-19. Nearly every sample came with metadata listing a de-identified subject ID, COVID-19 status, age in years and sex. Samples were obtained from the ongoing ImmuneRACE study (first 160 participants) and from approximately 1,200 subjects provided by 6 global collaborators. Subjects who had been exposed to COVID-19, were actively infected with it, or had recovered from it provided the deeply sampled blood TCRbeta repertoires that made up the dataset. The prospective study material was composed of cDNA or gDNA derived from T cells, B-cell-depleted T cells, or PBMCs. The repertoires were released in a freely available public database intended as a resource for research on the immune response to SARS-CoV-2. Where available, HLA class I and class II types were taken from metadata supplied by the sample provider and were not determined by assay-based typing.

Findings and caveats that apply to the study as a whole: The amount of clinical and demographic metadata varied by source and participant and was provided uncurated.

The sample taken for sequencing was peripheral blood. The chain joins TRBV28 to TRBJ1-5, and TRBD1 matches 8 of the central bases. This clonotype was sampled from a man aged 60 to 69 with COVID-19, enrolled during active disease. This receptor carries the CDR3 CASVRQGATHQPQHF. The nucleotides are TGTGCCAGCGTCCGGCAGGGGGCCACTCATCAGCCCCAGCATTTT.